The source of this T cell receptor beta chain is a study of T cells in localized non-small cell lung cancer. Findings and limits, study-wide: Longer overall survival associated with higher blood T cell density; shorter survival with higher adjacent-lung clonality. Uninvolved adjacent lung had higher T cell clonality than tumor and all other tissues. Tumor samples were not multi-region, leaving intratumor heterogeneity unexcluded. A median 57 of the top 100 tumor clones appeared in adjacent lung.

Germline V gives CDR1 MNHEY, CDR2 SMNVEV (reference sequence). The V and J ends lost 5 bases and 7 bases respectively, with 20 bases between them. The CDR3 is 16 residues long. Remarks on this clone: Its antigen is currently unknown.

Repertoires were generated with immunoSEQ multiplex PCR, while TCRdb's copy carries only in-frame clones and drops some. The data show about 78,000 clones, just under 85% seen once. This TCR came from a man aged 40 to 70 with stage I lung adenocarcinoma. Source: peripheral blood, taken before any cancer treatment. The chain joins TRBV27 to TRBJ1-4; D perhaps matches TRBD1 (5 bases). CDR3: CASSTSGTRRFEKLFF. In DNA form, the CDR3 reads TGTGCCAGCAGTACCTCCGGGACCCGAAGGTTTGAAAAACTGTTTTTT.